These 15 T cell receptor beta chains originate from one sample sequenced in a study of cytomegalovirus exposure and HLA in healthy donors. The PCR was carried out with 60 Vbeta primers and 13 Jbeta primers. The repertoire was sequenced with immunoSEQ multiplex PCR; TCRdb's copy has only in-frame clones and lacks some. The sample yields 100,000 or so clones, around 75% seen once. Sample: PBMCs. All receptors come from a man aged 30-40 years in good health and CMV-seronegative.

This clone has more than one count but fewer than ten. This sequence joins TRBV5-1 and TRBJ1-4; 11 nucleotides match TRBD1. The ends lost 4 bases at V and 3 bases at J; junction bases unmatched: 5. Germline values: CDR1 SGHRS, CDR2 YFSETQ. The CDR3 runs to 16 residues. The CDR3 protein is CASSMGQGVSNEKLFF. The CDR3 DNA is TGCGCCAGCAGCATGGGACAGGGGGTTTCTAATGAAAAACTGTTTTTT. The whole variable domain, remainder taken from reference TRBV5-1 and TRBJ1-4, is KAGVTQTPRYLIKTRGQQVTLSCSPISGHRSVSWYQQTPGQGLQFLFEYFSETQRNKGNFPGRFSGRQFSNSRSEMNVSTLELGDSALYLCASSMGQGVSNEKLFFGSGTQLSVL.

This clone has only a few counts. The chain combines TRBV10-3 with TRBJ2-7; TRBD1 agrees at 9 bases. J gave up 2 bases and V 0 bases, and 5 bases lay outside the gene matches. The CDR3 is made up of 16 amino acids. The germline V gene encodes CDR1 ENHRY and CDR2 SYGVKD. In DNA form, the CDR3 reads TGTGCCATCAGTGAGTCAAAGGGACAGGGTGCCTACGAGCAGTACTTC. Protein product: CAISESKGQGAYEQYF.

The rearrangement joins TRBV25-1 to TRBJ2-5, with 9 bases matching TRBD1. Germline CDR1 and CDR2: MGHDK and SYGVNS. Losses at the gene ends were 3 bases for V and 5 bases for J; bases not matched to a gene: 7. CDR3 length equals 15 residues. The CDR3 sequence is CASSDPTGGAETQYF. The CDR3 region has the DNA TGTGCCAGCAGTGACCCCACAGGGGGCGCGGAGACCCAGTACTTC.

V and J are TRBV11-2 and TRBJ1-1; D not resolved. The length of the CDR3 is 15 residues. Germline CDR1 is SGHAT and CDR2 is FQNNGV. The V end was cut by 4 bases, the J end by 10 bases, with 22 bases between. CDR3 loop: CASSSIRSVGFGAFF. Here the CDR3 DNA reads TGTGCCAGCAGCTCGATTAGAAGCGTCGGATTTGGAGCTTTCTTT.

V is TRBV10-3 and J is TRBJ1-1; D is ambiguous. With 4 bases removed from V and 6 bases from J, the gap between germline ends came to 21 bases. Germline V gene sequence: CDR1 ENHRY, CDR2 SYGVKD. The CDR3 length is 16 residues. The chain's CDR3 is CAISVGSLTQRSEAFF. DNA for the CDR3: TGTGCCATCAGTGTTGGATCTCTGACACAACGGTCTGAAGCTTTCTTT.

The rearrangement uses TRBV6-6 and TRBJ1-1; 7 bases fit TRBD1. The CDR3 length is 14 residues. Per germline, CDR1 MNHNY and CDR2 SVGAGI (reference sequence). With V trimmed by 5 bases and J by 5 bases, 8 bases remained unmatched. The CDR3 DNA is TGTGCCAGCAGTGACAGGGTGGTGGAAACTGAAGCTTTCTTT. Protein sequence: CASSDRVVETEAFF.

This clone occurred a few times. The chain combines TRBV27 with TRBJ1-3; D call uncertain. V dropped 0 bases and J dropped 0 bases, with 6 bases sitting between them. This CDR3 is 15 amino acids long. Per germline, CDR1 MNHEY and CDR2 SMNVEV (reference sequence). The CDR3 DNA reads TGTGCCAGCAGTTTATCTGCCTACTCTGGAAACACCATATATTTT. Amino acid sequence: CASSLSAYSGNTIYF.

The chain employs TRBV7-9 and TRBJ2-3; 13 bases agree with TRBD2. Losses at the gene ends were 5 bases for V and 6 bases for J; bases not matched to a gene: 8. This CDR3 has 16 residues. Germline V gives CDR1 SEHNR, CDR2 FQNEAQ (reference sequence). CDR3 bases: TGTGCCAGCAGCCGCAATGGACTAGCGGGAGTGGATACGCAGTATTTT. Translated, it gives CASSRNGLAGVDTQYF.

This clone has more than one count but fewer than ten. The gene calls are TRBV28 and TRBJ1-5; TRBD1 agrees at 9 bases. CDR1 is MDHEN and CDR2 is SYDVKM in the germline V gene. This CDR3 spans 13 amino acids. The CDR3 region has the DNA TGTGGAACAGGGGGCTATAGCAATCAGCCCCAGCATTTT. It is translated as CGTGGYSNQPQHF.

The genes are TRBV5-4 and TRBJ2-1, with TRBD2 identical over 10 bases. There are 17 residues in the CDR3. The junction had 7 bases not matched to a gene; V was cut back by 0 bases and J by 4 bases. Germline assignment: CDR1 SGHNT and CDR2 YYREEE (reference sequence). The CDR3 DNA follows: TGTGCCAGCAGCTTGGGGGTGACTAGCGGGTTTTACAATGAGCAGTTCTTC. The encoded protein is CASSLGVTSGFYNEQFF. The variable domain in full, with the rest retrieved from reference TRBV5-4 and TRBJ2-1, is ETGVTQSPTHLIKTRGQQVTLRCSSQSGHNTVSWYQQALGQGPQFIFQYYREEENGRGNFPPRFSGLQFPNYSSELNVNALELDDSALYLCASSLGVTSGFYNEQFFGPGTRLTVL.

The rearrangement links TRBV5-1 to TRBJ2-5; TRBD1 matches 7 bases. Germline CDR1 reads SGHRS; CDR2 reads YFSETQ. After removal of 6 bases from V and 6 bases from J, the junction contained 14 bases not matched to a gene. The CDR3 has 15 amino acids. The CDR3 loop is CASKARQGERQTQYF. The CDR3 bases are TGCGCCAGCAAAGCGAGACAGGGTGAACGCCAGACCCAGTACTTC.

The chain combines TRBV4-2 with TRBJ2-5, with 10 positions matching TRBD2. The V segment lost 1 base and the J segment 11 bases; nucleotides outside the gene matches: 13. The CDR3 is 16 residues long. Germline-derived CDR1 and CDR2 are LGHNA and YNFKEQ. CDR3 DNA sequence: TGTGCCAGCAGCCAAGCGATTGAGCGGGAGGGCCTCAAGCAGTACTTC. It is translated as CASSQAIEREGLKQYF.

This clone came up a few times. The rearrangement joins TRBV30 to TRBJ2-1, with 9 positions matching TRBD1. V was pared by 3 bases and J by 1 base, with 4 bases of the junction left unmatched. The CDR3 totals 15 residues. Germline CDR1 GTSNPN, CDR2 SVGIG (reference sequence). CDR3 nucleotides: TGTGCCTGGAGCGTGACAGGGGGGTCCTACAATGAGCAGTTCTTC. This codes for CAWSVTGGSYNEQFF.

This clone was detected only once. The CDR3 nucleotides are TGCGCCAGCAGCCAAGAAGGCACAGGGGGGGTCTATGGCTACACCTTC. It specifies CASSQEGTGGVYGYTF. This rearrangement joins TRBV4-3 to TRBJ1-2, with TRBD1 matching over 8 bases. The CDR3 has 16 residues. Trimming at V came to 0 bases and at J to 4 bases, leaving 7 bases not matched to a gene. The germline gives CDR1 LGHNA, CDR2 YSLEER.

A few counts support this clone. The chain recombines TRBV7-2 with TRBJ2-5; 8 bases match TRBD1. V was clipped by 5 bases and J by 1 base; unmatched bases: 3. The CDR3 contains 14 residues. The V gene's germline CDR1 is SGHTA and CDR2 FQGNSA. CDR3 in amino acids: CASSLDRGQETQYF. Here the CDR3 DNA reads TGTGCCAGCAGCCTAGACAGGGGCCAAGAGACCCAGTACTTC.